This T cell receptor beta chain emerged from a study of blood T cell repertoires in COVID-19. Study-wide background: Collection of acute and convalescent COVID-19 samples took place in the United States, Italy and Spain. Sample material is recorded as cDNA or gDNA derived from T cells, B-cell-depleted T cells, or PBMCs.

The length of the CDR3 is 16 residues. The germline V gene has CDR1 LGHNA and CDR2 YNFKEQ. With 1 base clipped from V and 5 bases from J, the junction kept 8 bases outside the gene matches. This clone has only one observation. In the authors' workflow: Nucleated cell number was recorded as an estimate derived from reference gene primer amplification. Clones were read by immunoSEQ multiplex PCR, and TCRdb kept only the in-frame ones, dropping some. V and J calls and clone size are copied from that table; D and trimming were computed from the DNA. This table holds about 190,000 clones, 65% to 80% found once.

The sample taken for sequencing was peripheral blood. The receptor was isolated from a man aged 45-60 years who had recovered from COVID-19. The rearrangement links TRBV4-2 to TRBJ2-7; 10 positions match TRBD2. DNA for the CDR3: TGTGCCAGCAGCCAAGTCGGACTAGCGGTTGGAGACGAGCAGTACTTC. Translating it yields CASSQVGLAVGDEQYF.